This passage covers 32 T cell receptor beta chains from one sample sequenced in a study of CD8 T cells in Susac syndrome. With random hexamers, reverse transcription was performed on about 0.5 to 1 ug of RNA. Each CDR3 protein gets one entry after TCRdb re-called the immunoSEQ multiplex PCR reads with MiXCR. The repertoire consists of approximately 25,000 distinct CDR3 sequences, with 93% occurring once and the leading ten covering 0.6% to 0.8%. Sequenced material: CD8+ T cells from PBMCs. The receptors originated from a human donor with Susac syndrome.

The chain carries TRBV7-9 and TRBJ2-7; D gene uncertain. Germline CDR1 and CDR2: SEHNR and FQNEAQ (reference sequence). The CDR3 extends over 12 amino acids. V was pared by 4 bases and J by 3 bases, with 7 bases between. For the CDR3, the DNA is TGTGCCAGCAGCTCGATGGGCTACGAGCAGTACTTC. This gives the protein CASSSMGYEQYF.

The gene calls are TRBV28 and TRBJ2-2; TRBD2 aligns across 7 bases. This CDR3 region has 12 residues. J lost 2 bases, V lost 10 bases, and 1 base had no gene match. Germline V lookup: CDR1 MDHEN, CDR2 SYDVKM. CDR3 region: CATGGNTGELFF. CDR3 coding DNA: TGTGCCACGGGGGGAAACACCGGGGAGCTGTTTTTT.

This chain links TRBV27 with TRBJ2-5; maybe TRBD2 (6 bases). V lost 2 bases and J lost 1, with 11 bases in between. The CDR3 has 15 amino acids. Germline V CDR1 and CDR2: MNHEY, SMNVEV (reference sequence). The CDR3: CASSLRGLPQETQYF. The CDR3 region has the DNA TGTGCCAGCAGTTTAAGGGGACTCCCCCAAGAGACCCAGTACTTC.

CDR3 in amino acids: CSTEGEGYNYGYTF. The CDR3 nucleotides are TGCAGCACAGAAGGGGAGGGCTACAACTATGGCTACACCTTC. The rearrangement joins TRBV29-1 to TRBJ1-2, with D tentatively TRBD1 (5 bases). Germline lookup yields CDR1 SQVTM and CDR2 ANQGSEA. This CDR3 is 14 amino acids long. With 8 bases removed from V and 2 bases from J, the gap between germline ends came to 18 bases.

This chain links TRBV10-3 with TRBJ2-5, with 9 bases fitting TRBD2. The CDR3 is 12 amino acids. The germline V gene encodes CDR1 ENHRY and CDR2 SYGVKD. The V segment lost 9 bases and the J segment 4 bases; nucleotides outside the gene matches: 3. The CDR3 region is CAIGTSRETQYF. As DNA, the CDR3 is TGTGCCATAGGGACTAGCAGAGAGACCCAGTACTTC.

This chain joins TRBV12-3 or TRBV12-4 and TRBJ1-1; D perhaps matches TRBD1 (5 bases). The CDR3 spans 11 residues. Trimming removed 6 bases at V and 8 bases at J, with 10 bases between. CDR3 in DNA: TGTGCCAGCAGCTCCGGGGGGGAAGCTTTCTTT. Translating gives CASSSGGEAFF.

The chain carries TRBV28 and TRBJ2-6, with D tentatively TRBD1 (6 bases). CDR1 and CDR2 from the germline V gene are MDHEN and SYDVKM. This CDR3 contains 17 residues. V lost 8 bases and J lost 1, with 18 bases in between. This CDR3 reads CASGTDRDFSGANVLTF. CDR3 sequence (DNA): TGTGCCAGCGGAACGGACAGAGATTTTTCTGGGGCCAACGTCCTGACTTTC.

J is TRBJ1-4 and V is TRBV28; 8 positions agree with TRBD1. This CDR3 spans 16 amino acids. CDR1 is MDHEN and CDR2 is SYDVKM in the germline V gene. V was clipped by 7 bases and J by 0 bases; unmatched bases: 7. CDR3 nucleotides: TGTGCCAGCACCTCGGACAGGGAAACAACTAATGAAAAACTGTTTTTT. Protein sequence: CASTSDRETTNEKLFF.

The rearrangement uses TRBV7-2 and TRBJ2-7; perhaps TRBD1 as D (6 bases). V was shortened by 4 bases and J by 4 bases, with 17 bases between the two germline ends. The CDR3 consists of 15 residues. CDR1 and CDR2 (germline): SGHTA, FQGNSA. Here the CDR3 DNA reads TGTGCCAGCAGCTCAGGGGTGGGAGAGGGATACGAGCAGTACTTC. Protein product: CASSSGVGEGYEQYF.

J is TRBJ2-6 and V is TRBV18; 7 nucleotides align to TRBD2. Germline CDR1 reads KGHSH; CDR2 reads LQKENI. The length of the CDR3 is 17 residues. Germline trimming cut 0 bases from V and 0 bases from J; bases unmatched to any gene: 2. This CDR3 is CASSPPRGSSGANVLTF. In nucleotides, the CDR3 is TGTGCCAGCTCACCACCTCGCGGGAGCTCTGGGGCCAACGTCCTGACTTTC.

The chain links TRBV6-2 or TRBV6-3 to TRBJ2-1; a weak D match, TRBD2 (6 bases). The CDR3 is 15 amino acids. The V end was cut by 2 bases, the J end by 4 bases, with 12 bases between. Germline CDR1 MNHEY, CDR2 SVGEGT. For the CDR3, the DNA is TGTGCCAGCAGTTACGGAGGGGACCTTTACAATGAGCAGTTCTTC. Encoded protein: CASSYGGDLYNEQFF.

This clonotype showed up just once. This rearrangement joins TRBV6-5 to TRBJ2-2; D call uncertain. Germline V lookup: CDR1 MNHEY, CDR2 SVGAGI. This CDR3 is built from 13 residues. V lost 0 bases, J lost 6 bases, and 5 bases lay in between. In DNA form, the CDR3 reads TGTGCCAGCAGTTACTCTTGGTCCGGGGAGCTGTTTTTT. This codes for CASSYSWSGELFF.

CDR3 residues: CASSPGTGANNYGYTF. The DNA for the CDR3 is TGCGCCAGCAGCCCCGGGACAGGGGCTAATAACTATGGCTACACCTTC. The chain has TRBV5-1 and TRBJ1-2, with 10 bases matching TRBD1. V dropped 4 bases and J dropped 1; count of bases not matched to a gene: 7. CDR1 SGHRS and CDR2 YFSETQ come from the germline V gene. The CDR3 extends over 16 amino acids.

The genes are TRBV5-1 and TRBJ2-1; D gene unclear. Germline V gene data show CDR1 as SGHRS and CDR2 as YFSETQ. CDR3 length: 12 amino acids. V lost 5 bases and J lost 5, with 8 bases in between. The CDR3 is CASSHTNNEQFF. CDR3 nucleotides: TGCGCCAGCAGTCACACGAACAATGAGCAGTTCTTC.

The gene calls are TRBV6-4 and TRBJ1-5; TRBD1 matches at 9 bases. The CDR3 runs 13 residues. Trimming removed 5 bases from V and 6 bases from J; junction bases left unmatched: 2. The V gene's germline CDR1 is MRHNA and CDR2 SNTAGT. DNA for the CDR3: TGTGCCAGCAGTCCGGACAGGGGTCAGCCCCAGCATTTT. Translation: CASSPDRGQPQHF.

The chain recombines TRBV11-2 with TRBJ2-7; TRBD2 might be the D (5 bases). V shed 4 bases and J shed 0 bases, with 13 bases lying between them. Per germline, CDR1 SGHAT and CDR2 FQNNGV. This CDR3 comprises 15 residues. The CDR3, as DNA: TGTGCCAGCAGCTCGATCTTCGCGGGCTCCTACGAGCAGTACTTC. Its translation is CASSSIFAGSYEQYF.

The chain has TRBV5-1 and TRBJ2-7; the D is unclear. The CDR3 has 13 amino acids. The germline V and J ends were trimmed by 1 base and 3 bases, with 8 bases remaining between them. Germline CDR1 reads SGHRS; CDR2 reads YFSETQ. The CDR3 DNA reads TGCGCCAGCAGCTTGAGTTCTTACTACGAGCAGTACTTC. The encoded protein is CASSLSSYYEQYF.

V usage is TRBV5-6 and J usage is TRBJ2-7, with D unclear. This CDR3 region has 13 residues. Germline CDR1 reads SGHDT; CDR2 reads YYEEEE. The germline V and J ends were trimmed by 1 base and 2 bases, with 7 bases remaining between them. The CDR3 nucleotides read TGTGCCAGCAGCTTGAGGGTCGCCTACGAGCAGTACTTC. Amino acid sequence: CASSLRVAYEQYF.

This sequence joins TRBV13 and TRBJ2-7; TRBD1 matches 9 bases. Germline CDR1 and CDR2: PRHDT and FYEKMQ (reference sequence). Losses at the gene ends were 5 bases for V and 3 bases for J; bases not matched to a gene: 5. CDR3 length: 14 amino acids. The CDR3 DNA follows: TGTGCCAGCAGCCTCCGGACAGGGGTCTACGAGCAGTACTTC. The encoded protein is CASSLRTGVYEQYF.

This clonotype was detected only a few times. The chain links TRBV6-5 to TRBJ2-7; D might be TRBD2 (5 bases). The V and J ends lost 0 bases and 2 bases respectively, with 11 bases between them. CDR1 MNHEY and CDR2 SVGAGI come from the germline V gene. This CDR3 is built from 15 residues. As DNA, the CDR3 is TGTGCCAGCAGTTACTCGGGTGAGGGAGCCTACGAGCAGTACTTC. This translates into CASSYSGEGAYEQYF.

This clonotype has a single count. The J gene is TRBJ1-4, the V gene TRBV2; D perhaps matches TRBD1 (5 bases). Trimming took 6 bases from V and 4 from J, leaving 12 bases between them. CDR1 SNHLY and CDR2 FYNNEI come from the germline V gene. The CDR3 covers 14 residues. The CDR3 protein is CASSGTDYNEKLFF. CDR3 sequence (DNA): TGTGCCAGCAGCGGGACTGATTATAATGAAAAACTGTTTTTT. Supplemented by reference TRBV2 and TRBJ1-4, the full variable domain reads EPEVTQTPSHQVTQMGQEVILRCVPISNHLYFYWYRQILGQKVEFLVSFYNNEISEKSEIFDDQFSVERPDGSNFTLKIRSTKLEDSAMYFCASSGTDYNEKLFFGSGTQLSVL.

The J gene is TRBJ2-7, the V gene TRBV5-1; D tentatively fits TRBD1 or TRBD2 (6 bases each). V was pared by 0 bases and J by 6 bases, with 16 bases between. There are 15 residues in the CDR3. Germline CDR1 SGHRS, CDR2 YFSETQ. The chain's CDR3 is CASSLGSGGLGEQYF. Here the CDR3 DNA reads TGCGCCAGCAGCTTGGGCTCCGGGGGCCTCGGCGAGCAGTACTTC.

This clonotype is medium-sized within its sample. The rearrangement joins TRBV7-3 to TRBJ2-1; D ambiguous. Germline V CDR1 and CDR2: SGHTA, FQGTGA. This CDR3 is 13 amino acids long. Trimming stripped 5 bases from V and 9 bases from J, with 14 bases between. CDR3 sequence: CASSPWGMAEQFF. The DNA of the CDR3 is TGTGCCAGCAGCCCTTGGGGAATGGCTGAGCAGTTCTTC.

J is TRBJ2-3 and V is TRBV14; 9 bases align to TRBD2. The germline V gene has CDR1 SGHDN and CDR2 FVKESK. V lost 3 bases, J lost 4 bases, and 5 bases stayed unmatched. The CDR3 consists of 15 residues. Here the CDR3 DNA reads TGTGCCAGCAGCCATATAGCGGGGGCGGCAGATACGCAGTATTTT. Translated: CASSHIAGAADTQYF. The complete variable domain, with remaining parts taken from reference TRBV14 and TRBJ2-3, reads EAGVTQFPSHSVIEKGQTVTLRCDPISGHDNLYWYRRVMGKEIKFLLHFVKESKQDESGMPNNRFLAERTGGTYSTLKVQPAELEDSGVYFCASSHIAGAADTQYFGPGTRLTVL.

V and J are TRBV6-2 or TRBV6-3 and TRBJ2-7; D remains unclear. Per the germline V gene, CDR1 is MNHEY and CDR2 is SVGEGT. This CDR3 has 16 residues. Trimming took 0 bases from V and 2 from J, leaving 14 bases between them. The CDR3 nucleotides read TGTGCCAGCAGTTACTCTACGACCGTCGCCCCCTACGAGCAGTACTTC. Amino acid sequence: CASSYSTTVAPYEQYF.

This rearrangement joins TRBV5-4 to TRBJ2-7; TRBD1 might be the D (6 bases). Looked up from germline, CDR1 is SGHNT and CDR2 is YYREEE (reference sequence). This CDR3 contains 16 residues. The ends were cut back, 4 bases at V and 2 bases at J, with 19 bases in the middle. CDR3 in amino acids: CASSTPGQGNPYEQYF. CDR3 nucleotides: TGTGCCAGCAGCACCCCCGGTCAGGGGAACCCCTACGAGCAGTACTTC.

The V and J genes are TRBV19 and TRBJ2-7; 8 bases fit TRBD1. After removal of 5 bases from V and 2 bases from J, the junction contained 5 bases not matched to a gene. The length of the CDR3 is 14 residues. Germline-derived CDR1 and CDR2 are LNHDA and SQIVND (reference sequence). CDR3 residues: CASSFGQGTYEQYF. CDR3 DNA sequence: TGTGCCAGTAGTTTCGGACAGGGAACCTACGAGCAGTACTTC.

The V gene is TRBV12-3 or TRBV12-4, the J gene TRBJ2-1; 11 nucleotides line up with TRBD2. The CDR3 length is 15 residues. The trim removed 7 bases at V and 4 bases at J, leaving 6 bases unmatched. The CDR3 DNA is TGTGCCAGCACCCCGACTAGCGGGGTATACAATGAGCAGTTCTTC. It is translated as CASTPTSGVYNEQFF.

V usage is TRBV19 and J usage is TRBJ1-4; D is unclear. V was trimmed by 8 bases and J by 10 bases, leaving 11 bases between them. The CDR3 has 11 amino acids. CDR1 is LNHDA and CDR2 is SQIVND in the germline V gene (reference sequence). CDR3 residues: CASLDVGKLFF. As DNA, the CDR3 is TGTGCCAGTTTGGATGTGGGAAAACTGTTTTTT.

The chain is built from TRBV7-9 and TRBJ2-1; TRBD1 aligns across 8 bases. Germline V lookup: CDR1 SEHNR, CDR2 FQNEAQ (reference sequence). The V and J ends lost 3 bases and 6 bases, in that order; junction bases with no gene match: 10. There are 16 residues in the CDR3. The CDR3 region has the DNA TGTGCCAGCAGCTTGCTCCGGGACAGGAGGGTCAATGAGCAGTTCTTC. Its translation: CASSLLRDRRVNEQFF. The full variable domain, in which reference TRBV7-9 and TRBJ2-1 provide the parts outside the CDR3, is DTGVSQNPRHKITKRGQNVTFRCDPISEHNRLYWYRQTLGQGPEFLTYFQNEAQLEKSRLLSDRFSAERPKGSFSTLEIQRTEQGDSAMYLCASSLLRDRRVNEQFFGPGTRLTVL.

The chain couples TRBV4-2 to TRBJ2-7; 7 positions agree with TRBD2. The CDR3 is made up of 12 amino acids. Germline V gene sequence: CDR1 LGHNA, CDR2 YNFKEQ. After removal of 1 base from V and 6 bases from J, the junction contained 0 bases not matched to a gene. CDR3 in amino acids: CASSQASGEQYF. The CDR3 nucleotides are TGTGCCAGCAGCCAAGCTAGCGGCGAGCAGTACTTC.

The chain links TRBV9 to TRBJ2-1, with 12 bases that match TRBD2. After removal of 0 bases from V and 10 bases from J, the junction contained 5 bases not matched to a gene. CDR1 is SGDLS and CDR2 is YYNGEE in the germline V gene. This CDR3 spans 15 amino acids. The CDR3, as DNA: TGTGCCAGCAGCGTAGATGGGACTAGCGGGCGAGAGCAGTTCTTC. It translates to CASSVDGTSGREQFF.